This T cell receptor (beta chain) was observed in a study of vaccination effects on CD4 cells after COVID-19. Study outcomes and limitations: Researchers reported few convalescent patients and no early post-infection timepoints in the study. In vaccinees who were healthy, merely 1 out of 255 vaccine-induced clones cross-reacted with common cold coronaviruses.

As concerns this clone: The antigen is undetermined.

The protocol was immunoSEQ multiplex PCR, while the TCRdb copy is restricted to in-frame clones and leaves out a portion. The sample has fewer than 25,000 clones; about 71% are singletons. CD4+ T cells specific for antigen were expanded with viral peptide pools by the ViraFEST assay before sequencing. Between days 10 and 11 of culture, CD4+ T cells were separated out. All vaccine recipients tested negative for nucleocapsid antibodies and had never contracted SARS-CoV-2 infection. J gave up 5 bases and V 5 bases, and 14 bases lay outside the gene matches. Germline V gene data show CDR1 as MNHEY and CDR2 as SVGEGT. CDR3 length: 16 residues.

Sample: CD4+ T cells from PBMCs cultured with HCoV-OC43 spike peptides, taken before COVID-19 vaccination. The subset: HCoV-OC43 spike overlapping peptide pool stimulation. The origin of this receptor is a human donor who received a COVID-19 vaccine. The V call is TRBV6-2 or TRBV6-3, the J call TRBJ2-5; TRBD1 matches 7 bases. The DNA for the CDR3 is TGTGCCAGCAGTCGAACAAAGACAGGGTTGGAGGAGACCCAGTACTTC. Protein sequence: CASSRTKTGLEETQYF.